The clone carrying this T cell receptor (beta chain) was seen only a few times. Its antigen is not identified. Healthy Caucasians were all of the donors. These data come from a study of identical twins. Findings and limits, study-wide: While abundant cord blood beta clonotypes carried fewer insertions, memory repertoires showed no such pattern.

CDR1 and CDR2 (germline): SNHLY, FYNNEI. After removal of 6 bases from V and 5 bases from J, the junction contained 4 bases not matched to a gene. The CDR3 consists of 13 residues. Template switching, a step in the protocol, added a universal primer site, and cDNA carried unique molecular identifiers. TCRdb ran MiXCR on the 5' RACE reads and lists one entry per CDR3 protein. The sample yields approximately 630,000 distinct CDR3 sequences, 7% to 7.5% seen once. This sample was shared with a second study, whose subject was yellow fever vaccine responses in identical twins.

Sequences were obtained from PBMCs. This receptor was taken from a woman aged 18 to 35 in good health. The rearrangement joins TRBV2 to TRBJ2-3, with 8 bases aligning to TRBD1. The CDR3 is CASRGQAGDTQYF. The CDR3 DNA reads as TGTGCCAGCAGGGGACAGGCGGGAGATACGCAGTATTTT.